These 29 T cell receptor beta chains share one sample of origin, sequenced in a study of T-cell memory formation after mild COVID-19. TCRdb processed the 5' RACE reads anew with MiXCR; each CDR3 protein has one entry. The table shows hundreds of thousands of distinct CDR3 sequences, with 20% occurring only once. Sequencing input: PBMCs or a T cell subset sorted from them (not recorded which). Receptors were obtained from an adult woman who had mild COVID-19 (a few samples of this study predate the infection). Cell type and time point are not known.

V and J are TRBV28 and TRBJ2-2; the D is unclear. Trimming removed 6 bases from V and 7 bases from J, with 18 bases in between. The CDR3 runs to 15 residues. CDR1 and CDR2 (germline): MDHEN, SYDVKM. This chain's CDR3 is CASRAFPLPGGELFF. The CDR3 DNA sequence: TGTGCCAGCAGGGCTTTCCCCCTGCCCGGCGGGGAGCTGTTTTTT.

This clonotype was seen only a few times. V usage is TRBV5-1 and J usage is TRBJ2-7, with 14 bases identical to TRBD2. Per the germline V gene, CDR1 is SGHRS and CDR2 is YFSETQ. The CDR3 is 16 residues long. Trimming cost V 4 bases and J 1 base; bases outside gene matches: 4. CDR3 nucleotide sequence: TGCGCCAGCAGCATCGGACTAGCGGGAGGTTCCTACGAGCAGTACTTC. This translates into CASSIGLAGGSYEQYF.

This clonotype has ten or more counts. The chain joins TRBV5-1 to TRBJ2-7, with 7 bases that match TRBD2. The CDR3 length is 14 residues. Germline V gene sequence: CDR1 SGHRS, CDR2 YFSETQ. Germline trimming cut 0 bases from V and 0 bases from J; bases unmatched to any gene: 0. CDR3 DNA: TGCGCCAGCAGCTTGGGCGGGGGCTCCTACGAGCAGTACTTC. Residues: CASSLGGGSYEQYF.

This chain connects TRBV20-1 to TRBJ2-3; weak D call: TRBD1 (6 bases). Germline V gives CDR1 DFQATT, CDR2 SNEGSKA (reference sequence). The germline V and J ends were trimmed by 7 bases and 6 bases, with 17 bases remaining between them. The CDR3 runs to 13 residues. CDR3 loop: CSVTGTLTDTQYF. CDR3 nucleotides: TGCAGTGTTACAGGGACACTTACGGATACGCAGTATTTT.

This clonotype appeared once. The chain carries TRBV9 and TRBJ2-3, with 8 positions matching TRBD2. The V gene's germline CDR1 is SGDLS and CDR2 YYNGEE. V dropped 4 bases and J dropped 3; count of bases not matched to a gene: 7. The CDR3 consists of 15 residues. CDR3 DNA sequence: TGTGCCAGCAGCTCGCGGGGGGCCGGGACAGATACGCAGTATTTT. It encodes CASSSRGAGTDTQYF.

The chain carries TRBV10-3 and TRBJ2-5, with D possibly matching TRBD2 (6 bases). Germline CDR1 reads ENHRY; CDR2 reads SYGVKD. The CDR3 contains 14 residues. Trimming removed 5 bases from V and 2 bases from J, with 12 bases in between. CDR3 DNA sequence: TGTGCCATCAGTCCAGCCGGGGGTCAAGAGACCCAGTACTTC. Translation gives CAISPAGGQETQYF.

This clonotype was seen only a few times. The chain combines TRBV29-1 with TRBJ1-4, with a weak D call TRBD1 (5 bases). Germline V gene sequence: CDR1 SQVTM, CDR2 ANQGSEA. The CDR3 runs 14 residues. Trimming removed 5 bases from V and 13 bases from J, with 23 bases in between. The DNA for the CDR3 is TGCAGCGTTATAGGGGAGGGACTCGTCGGAGCACTGTTTTTT. Its protein product is CSVIGEGLVGALFF. Looking up the rest from reference TRBV29-1 and TRBJ1-4 gives the full variable domain: SAVISQKPSRDICQRGTSLTIQCQVDSQVTMMFWYRQQPGQSLTLIATANQGSEATYESGFVIDKFPISRPNLTFSTLTVSNMSPEDSSIYLCSVIGEGLVGALFFGSGTQLSVL.

This clonotype was seen a handful of times. The V gene is TRBV4-3, the J gene TRBJ1-1, with D possibly being TRBD1 (5 bases). V was shortened by 1 base and J by 0 bases, with 9 bases between the two germline ends. There are 15 residues in the CDR3. Germline V CDR1 and CDR2: LGHNA, YSLEER. CDR3 protein: CASSQADIMNTEAFF. CDR3 coding DNA: TGCGCCAGCAGCCAAGCGGACATAATGAACACTGAAGCTTTCTTT.

In this sample, this clonotype turned up many times. The chain carries TRBV12-3 or TRBV12-4 and TRBJ2-5; TRBD2 agrees at 8 bases. The junction had 16 bases not matched to a gene; V was cut back by 6 bases and J by 7 bases. The CDR3 is made up of 16 amino acids. CDR3: CASRQLAVGVRGTQYF. In DNA, the CDR3 is TGTGCCAGCAGACAACTAGCGGTCGGAGTTCGAGGGACCCAGTACTTC.

The V and J genes are TRBV11-1 and TRBJ1-1; maybe TRBD1 (6 bases). Germline assignment: CDR1 SGHAT and CDR2 FQDESV (reference sequence). V lost 5 bases and J 4 bases, leaving 14 bases between the germline ends. The CDR3 consists of 14 residues. In DNA, the CDR3 is TGTGCCAGCAGCCTTGATGGGGGGCCCACTGAAGCTTTCTTT. Amino acid sequence: CASSLDGGPTEAFF.

This clonotype has only a few counts. One end of the junction is discordant with germline, which a read error may explain. The V gene is TRBV7-9, the J gene TRBJ2-1; D is possibly TRBD2 (5 bases). Germline V CDR1 and CDR2: SEHNR, FQNEAQ (reference sequence). This CDR3 comprises 13 residues. For the CDR3, the DNA is TGTGCCACCAGCGGCAGCTCCTACAATGAGCAGTTCTTC. Amino acids: CATSGSSYNEQFF.

The rearrangement uses TRBV29-1 and TRBJ2-7; 10 nucleotides line up with TRBD1. The V gene's germline CDR1 is SQVTM and CDR2 ANQGSEA. V shed 7 bases, J shed 8 bases, and the junction held 2 bases outside the gene matches. The CDR3 extends over 10 amino acids. CDR3 in amino acids: CSAGQGQQYF. The CDR3 coding sequence is TGCAGCGCGGGACAGGGGCAGCAGTACTTC.

The chain recombines TRBV6-2 or TRBV6-3 with TRBJ2-3, with D hard to call. The CDR3 is 12 residues long. CDR1 is MNHEY and CDR2 is SVGEGT in the germline V gene. V was trimmed by 8 bases and J by 6 bases, leaving 12 bases between them. The CDR3 is CASEGIADTQYF. The CDR3 DNA reads as TGTGCCAGCGAAGGAATAGCTGATACGCAGTATTTT.

This clonotype has at least ten counts. The junction does not match germline at one end; this may be a read error. The chain employs TRBV19 and TRBJ1-1; D may be TRBD1 (5 bases). Germline-derived CDR1 and CDR2 are LNHDA and SQIVND (reference sequence). The CDR3 is 12 residues long. The CDR3 sequence: CASSRGNTEAFF. The CDR3 DNA reads as TGTGCCAGCAGTAGGGGGAACACTGAAGCTTTCTTT.

This clonotype was observed a handful of times. V and J are TRBV12-3 or TRBV12-4 and TRBJ2-7, with a possible D match to TRBD1 (6 bases). The germline V and J ends were trimmed by 6 bases and 0 bases, with 21 bases remaining between them. CDR3 size: 17 residues. The CDR3 here is CASSHLRAQGFSYEQYF. CDR3 in DNA: TGTGCCAGCAGCCACCTAAGGGCCCAGGGGTTCTCCTACGAGCAGTACTTC.

This clonotype was counted a few times. This chain connects TRBV11-3 to TRBJ2-3, with 8 bases aligning to TRBD2. The CDR3 sequence is 17 residues long. J lost 3 bases, V lost 5 bases, and 13 bases had no gene match. Germline CDR1 and CDR2: SGHNT and YENEEA. This chain's CDR3 is CASSQGAGEEGTDTQYF. In nucleotides, the CDR3 is TGTGCCAGCAGCCAGGGAGCGGGAGAAGAGGGGACAGATACGCAGTATTTT.

CDR3 nucleotide sequence: TGTGCCAGCAGTGAATCTGTAGGTATCTCCAACGTCCTGACTTTC. It translates to CASSESVGISNVLTF. The V and J genes are TRBV25-1 and TRBJ2-6; D call uncertain. V was shortened by 1 base and J by 8 bases, with 12 bases between the two germline ends. Per the germline V gene, CDR1 is MGHDK and CDR2 is SYGVNS. This CDR3 has 15 amino acids.

This clonotype was recorded a few times. The chain employs TRBV6-5 and TRBJ2-7; D is possibly TRBD1 (6 bases). This CDR3 has 14 residues. Germline loops: CDR1 MNHEY, CDR2 SVGAGI. V lost 2 bases and J 0 bases, leaving 8 bases between the germline ends. DNA for the CDR3: TGTGCCAGCAGTTACGGCAGGGGCTCCTACGAGCAGTACTTC. This translates into CASSYGRGSYEQYF.

This chain connects TRBV5-1 to TRBJ1-2, with TRBD1 as a possible D gene (6 bases). Trimming took off 0 bases at V and 2 bases at J, with 17 bases between the two ends. Per germline, CDR1 SGHRS and CDR2 YFSETQ. The CDR3 contains 17 residues. In DNA form, the CDR3 reads TGCGCCAGCAGCTTGGGGGGGCTAGTCCAGCAAAACTATGGCTACACCTTC. The encoded protein is CASSLGGLVQQNYGYTF. Together with reference TRBV5-1 and TRBJ1-2, the CDR3 gives the full variable domain: KAGVTQTPRYLIKTRGQQVTLSCSPISGHRSVSWYQQTPGQGLQFLFEYFSETQRNKGNFPGRFSGRQFSNSRSEMNVSTLELGDSALYLCASSLGGLVQQNYGYTFGSGTRLTVV.

This clonotype turned up a few times. The J gene is TRBJ1-1, the V gene TRBV10-3, with unresolved D. V was clipped by 3 bases and J by 1 base, with 9 bases between them. CDR3 length: 14 amino acids. Germline V gene data show CDR1 as ENHRY and CDR2 as SYGVKD. For the CDR3, the DNA is TGTGCCATCAGTGACCACACACCGAACACTGAAGCTTTCTTT. This translates into CAISDHTPNTEAFF.

The genes are TRBV5-1 and TRBJ2-3; 7 positions match TRBD1. The CDR3 covers 17 residues. In germline, CDR1 is SGHRS, CDR2 YFSETQ. With V trimmed by 2 bases and J by 0 bases, 9 bases remained unmatched. In nucleotides, the CDR3 is TGCGCCAGCAGCTTCGGGAACCGGGACAGTAGCACAGATACGCAGTATTTT. Its protein product is CASSFGNRDSSTDTQYF.

The chain employs TRBV7-3 and TRBJ2-2, with 8 bases matching TRBD2. V gave up 4 bases and J gave up 5 bases; unmatched junction bases: 12. This CDR3 comprises 17 residues. Germline CDR1 SGHTA, CDR2 FQGTGA. This CDR3 reads CASSSTPSGGATGELFF. The CDR3 DNA follows: TGTGCCAGCAGCTCCACACCGAGCGGGGGTGCGACCGGGGAGCTGTTTTTT.

The chain combines TRBV24-1 with TRBJ1-2, with 10 bases matching TRBD1. Germline V gene sequence: CDR1 KGHDR, CDR2 SFDVKD. The CDR3 spans 15 residues. The junction had 8 bases not matched to a gene; V was cut back by 4 bases and J by 7 bases. CDR3: CATSETTTGGIGYTF. CDR3 in DNA: TGTGCCACCAGTGAGACGACGACAGGGGGCATTGGCTACACCTTC.

The chain employs TRBV7-6 and TRBJ2-5; the match to TRBD1 covers 9 bases. Per germline, CDR1 SGHVS and CDR2 FNYEAQ. CDR3 size: 15 residues. V was pared by 5 bases and J by 3 bases, with 7 bases of the junction left unmatched. CDR3: CASSQPGQGKETQYF. Written as DNA, the CDR3 is TGTGCCAGCAGCCAACCGGGACAGGGCAAAGAGACCCAGTACTTC.

The chain links TRBV4-3 to TRBJ2-2; the match to TRBD2 covers 8 bases. CDR1 and CDR2 from the germline V gene are LGHNA and YSLEER. Trimming at V came to 0 bases and at J to 5 bases, leaving 2 bases not matched to a gene. This CDR3 region has 15 residues. The DNA for the CDR3 is TGCGCCAGCAGCCAAGATAGCGGGATAACCGGGGAGCTGTTTTTT. Encoded protein: CASSQDSGITGELFF.

This clonotype has a handful of counts. This rearrangement joins TRBV15 to TRBJ2-3; 11 bases align to TRBD2. This CDR3 is 16 amino acids long. Germline V CDR1 and CDR2: LNHNV, YYDKDF (reference sequence). V gave up 1 base and J gave up 4 bases; unmatched junction bases: 4. The CDR3 protein is CATSRAIAGGPDTQYF. CDR3 nucleotides: TGTGCCACCAGCAGAGCGATAGCGGGAGGGCCAGATACGCAGTATTTT.

The genes are TRBV9 and TRBJ2-1; 8 nucleotides line up with TRBD2. V was clipped by 3 bases and J by 2 bases; unmatched bases: 7. Germline values: CDR1 SGDLS, CDR2 YYNGEE. The CDR3 contains 16 residues. In DNA, the CDR3 is TGTGCCAGCAGCGCACTAGCGGCTCGAACCTACAATGAGCAGTTCTTC. This codes for CASSALAARTYNEQFF.

This clonotype was counted at least ten times. The rearrangement links TRBV27 to TRBJ2-3; D unclear. CDR3 length: 16 residues. The V end lost 0 bases, the J end lost 1 base, and 11 bases lay between the germline ends. The germline gives CDR1 MNHEY, CDR2 SMNVEV (reference sequence). CDR3 sequence (DNA): TGTGCCAGCAGTTTATCCCCCTCCGCGCGCACAGATACGCAGTATTTT. Protein sequence: CASSLSPSARTDTQYF.

The chain is built from TRBV7-2 and TRBJ2-3, with D possibly matching TRBD1 (5 bases). Germline V lookup: CDR1 SGHTA, CDR2 FQGNSA. This CDR3 has 16 residues. Trimming stripped 1 base from V and 0 bases from J, with 11 bases between. The CDR3 DNA is TGTGCCAGCAGCTTAGTGGCAGGGATTAGCACAGATACGCAGTATTTT. Its protein product is CASSLVAGISTDTQYF.